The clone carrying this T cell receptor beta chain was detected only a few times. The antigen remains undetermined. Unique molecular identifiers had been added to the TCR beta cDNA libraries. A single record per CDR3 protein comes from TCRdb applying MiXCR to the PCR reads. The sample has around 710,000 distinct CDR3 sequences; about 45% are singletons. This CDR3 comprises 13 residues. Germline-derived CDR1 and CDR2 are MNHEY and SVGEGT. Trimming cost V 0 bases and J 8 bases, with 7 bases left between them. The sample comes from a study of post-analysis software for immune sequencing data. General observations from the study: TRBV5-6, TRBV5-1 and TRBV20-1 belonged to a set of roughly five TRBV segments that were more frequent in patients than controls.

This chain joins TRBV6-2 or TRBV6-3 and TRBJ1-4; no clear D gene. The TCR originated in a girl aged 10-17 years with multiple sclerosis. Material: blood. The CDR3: CASSYSGKEKLFF. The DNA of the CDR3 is TGTGCCAGCAGTTACTCGGGGAAAGAAAAACTGTTTTTT.